This TCR beta chain was identified during a study of T cell clusters in autoimmune cytopenias. About this clonotype: The antigen is undetermined.

Germline-derived CDR1 and CDR2 are SGHNT and YYREEE (reference sequence). The CDR3 is 15 residues long. One tube held mixed TRB-A and TRB-B primer pools for touch-down PCR. Using the multiplex PCR reads, TCRdb records one entry per CDR3 protein without DNA. The table lists 5,000 to 7,500 distinct CDR3 sequences. TRB amplification used approximately 0.25 ug of peripheral blood genomic DNA. General study results and limits: TRB repertoire shifts in secondary cytopenia and chronic lymphocytic leukemia mostly reflected lymphoma, not autoimmunity. No cluster-lack signature appeared between secondary cytopenia and chronic lymphocytic leukemia patients, apparently due to lymphoma masking. Compared with active autoimmune hepatitis patients, healthy donors showed approximately 3.3-fold more exclusive TRB clusters.

This sequence originates from a human donor with an autoimmune cytopenia or autoimmune hepatitis (not recorded which). Material for sequencing was peripheral blood. The V gene is TRBV5-4, the J gene TRBJ1-2; TCRdb gives TRBD1 as the D gene, but with no DNA this cannot be confirmed. CDR3 protein: CASSQAGTGDYGYTF.